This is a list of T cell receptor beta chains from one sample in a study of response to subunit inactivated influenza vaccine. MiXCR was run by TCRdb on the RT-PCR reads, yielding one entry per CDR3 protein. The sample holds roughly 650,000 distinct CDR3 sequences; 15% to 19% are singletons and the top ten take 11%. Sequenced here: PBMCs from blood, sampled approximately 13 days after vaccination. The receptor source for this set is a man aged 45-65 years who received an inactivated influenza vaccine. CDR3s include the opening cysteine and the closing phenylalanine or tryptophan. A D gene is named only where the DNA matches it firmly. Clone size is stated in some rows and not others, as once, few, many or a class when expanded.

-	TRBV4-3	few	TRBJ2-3	TGCGCCAGCAGCCAAGAGCTCGCATGGCAAAGCACAGATACGCAGTATTTT	CASSQELAWQSTDTQYF
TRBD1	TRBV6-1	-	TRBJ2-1	TGTGCCAGCAGTGGGACAGGGGGCACGGATGAGCAGTTCTTC	CASSGTGGTDEQFF
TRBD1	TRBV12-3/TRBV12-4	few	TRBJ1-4	TGTGCCATTCGACAGGGGAGTGAAAAACTGTTTTTT	CAIRQGSEKLFF
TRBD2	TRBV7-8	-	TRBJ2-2	TGTGCCAGCAGCCTGACCGGGACTAGCGGGAGGTCCGGGGAGCTGTTTTTT	CASSLTGTSGRSGELFF
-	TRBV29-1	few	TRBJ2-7	TGCAGCGTTGGGTTGACAGCCCCTTACGAGCAGTACTTC	CSVGLTAPYEQYF
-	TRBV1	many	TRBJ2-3	TGCACCAGCAGCCAGGTAGCGGGACCACACCGAAGCACAGATACGCAGTATTTT	CTSSQVAGPHRSTDTQYF
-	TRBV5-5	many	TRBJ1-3	TGTGCCAGCAGGAAGCCGGCCTCTGGAAACACCATATATTTT	CASRKPASGNTIYF
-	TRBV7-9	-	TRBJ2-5	TGTGCCAGCGCCAAGGGACTGGTCCAAGAGACCCAGTACTTC	CASAKGLVQETQYF
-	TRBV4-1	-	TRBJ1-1	TGCGCCAGCAGCTCCCGGGGGGCCACTGAAGCTTTCTTT	CASSSRGATEAFF
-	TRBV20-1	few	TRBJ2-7	TGCAGTGCCCAACTCAACTCGTACGAGCAGTACTTC	CSAQLNSYEQYF
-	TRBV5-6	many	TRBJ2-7	TGTGCCAGCATCTTAACAGGGAACTCCTACGAGCAGTACTTC	CASILTGNSYEQYF
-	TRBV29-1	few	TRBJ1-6	TGCAGCGTTGCAAGGGGGTGCAACTCCTATAATTCACCCCTCCACTTT	CSVARGCNSYNSPLHF
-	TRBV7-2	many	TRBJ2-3	TGTGCCAGCAGCTTAGCCGCAAGGGGGTCAGATACGCAGTATTTT	CASSLAARGSDTQYF
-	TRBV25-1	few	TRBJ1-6	TGTGCCAGCAGTGAAACTTACAGTTCACCCCTCCACTTT	CASSETYSSPLHF
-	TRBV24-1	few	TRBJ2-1	TGTGCCACCAGTGATTTGATGGGGGTTGAGCAGTTCTTC	CATSDLMGVEQFF
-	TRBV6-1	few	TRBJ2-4	TGTGCCAGCAGTGAAGCGGTTGGAGTAGCCAAAAACATTCAGTACTTC	CASSEAVGVAKNIQYF
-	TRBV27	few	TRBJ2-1	TGTGCCAGCACGGGGGCCGGTTACAATGAGCAGTTCTTC	CASTGAGYNEQFF
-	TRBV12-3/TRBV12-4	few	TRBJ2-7	TGTGCCAGCAGTCCAACCCGGAACCCCTACGAGCAGTACTTC	CASSPTRNPYEQYF
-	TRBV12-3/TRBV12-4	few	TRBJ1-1	TGTGCCAGCAGCCATTGGAGGTCGCCCACTGAAGCTTTCTTT	CASSHWRSPTEAFF
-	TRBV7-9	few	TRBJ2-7	TGTGCCAGCAGCTCGGGCAGGGCCGACGAGCAGTACTTC	CASSSGRADEQYF
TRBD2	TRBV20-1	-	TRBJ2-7	TGCAGTGCCATTAGCGGGGTGGGTCCCTACGAGCAGTACTTC	CSAISGVGPYEQYF
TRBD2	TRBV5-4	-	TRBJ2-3	TGTGCCAGCAGCTCTAGCGGAAGCGATACGCAGTATTTT	CASSSSGSDTQYF
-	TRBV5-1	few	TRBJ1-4	TGCGCCAGCAGGTCCGGGATAAATAATGAAAAACTGTTTTTT	CASRSGINNEKLFF
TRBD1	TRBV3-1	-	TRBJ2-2	TGTGCCAGCAGCGCCCCCGGGACAGGGGACACCGGGGAGCTGTTTTTT	CASSAPGTGDTGELFF
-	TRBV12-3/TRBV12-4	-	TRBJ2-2	TGTGCCAGCACCCAGACGGACAGCTACACCGGGGAGCTGTTTTTT	CASTQTDSYTGELFF
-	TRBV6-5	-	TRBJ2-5	TGTGCCAGCAGTTACTCGACCGGTTTGGCAGAGACCCAGTACTTC	CASSYSTGLAETQYF
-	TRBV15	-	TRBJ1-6	TGTGCCATTCAACGGGGGGCAGGTTCACCCCTCCACTTT	CAIQRGAGSPLHF
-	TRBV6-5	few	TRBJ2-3	TGTGCCAGCAGTTATAGGGCCTCAGGCACAGATACGCAGTATTTT	CASSYRASGTDTQYF
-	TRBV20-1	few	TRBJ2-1	TGCAGTGCTAGAGATGTTAGGAGGGATCAATACAATGAGCAGTTCTTC	CSARDVRRDQYNEQFF
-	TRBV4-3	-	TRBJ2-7	TGCGCCAGCAGCCAAGGTTTAAGCGTCGAGCAGTACTTC	CASSQGLSVEQYF
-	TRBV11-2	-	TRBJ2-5	TGTGCCAGCAGCCCAAGGACAAGGACGGAGACCCAGTACTTC	CASSPRTRTETQYF
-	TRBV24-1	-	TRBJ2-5	TGTGCCACCAGTAGTTCTACAGCTCAAGAGACCCAGTACTTC	CATSSSTAQETQYF
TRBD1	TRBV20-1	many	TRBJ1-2	TGCAGTGCTAGAACAGGACAGGTTAGCTATGGCTACACCTTC	CSARTGQVSYGYTF
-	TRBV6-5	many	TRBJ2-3	TGTGCCAGCAGTTGGACAGCGCCGAGCACAGATACGCAGTATTTT	CASSWTAPSTDTQYF
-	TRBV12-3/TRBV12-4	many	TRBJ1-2	TGTGCCAGCAGTTCCGGGTCGCGGTATGGCTACACCTTC	CASSSGSRYGYTF
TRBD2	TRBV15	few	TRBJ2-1	TGTGCCACCAGCAGAGGAGGAAATAGCGGGAGAACGGAGAATGAGCAGTTCTTC	CATSRGGNSGRTENEQFF
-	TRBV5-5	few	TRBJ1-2	TGTGCCAGCAGCCAGGGAAGTGGGAGCGACGGCTACACCTTC	CASSQGSGSDGYTF
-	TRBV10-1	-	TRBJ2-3	TGCGCCAGCAGTGAGTCGAAGGACTTGGATACGCAGTATTTT	CASSESKDLDTQYF
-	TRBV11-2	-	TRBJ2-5	TGTGCCAGCGGGACGCTCAGGGGTTGGGAGACCCAGTACTTC	CASGTLRGWETQYF
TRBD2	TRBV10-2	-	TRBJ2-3	TGCGCCAGCACCGTAGCGGGGGGGCCCACAGATACGCAGTATTTT	CASTVAGGPTDTQYF
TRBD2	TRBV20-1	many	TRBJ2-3	TGCAGTGCTAACCTAGCGGGAGGGGGCACAGATACGCAGTATTTT	CSANLAGGGTDTQYF
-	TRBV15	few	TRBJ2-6	TGTGCCACCAGCAGAGTTGAACTGGCAGGGGCCAACGTCCTGACTTTC	CATSRVELAGANVLTF